The entry below gives a single TCR beta chain sequence along with its context. The target antigen is unknown. The length of the CDR3 is 16 residues. Germline CDR1 SNHLY, CDR2 FYNNEI. With 0 bases removed from V and 6 bases from J, the gap between germline ends came to 17 bases. Using immunoSEQ multiplex PCR, the repertoire was profiled, and TCRdb retains in-frame clones only, with some absent. The sample includes 150,000 to 200,000 clones, roughly 96% seen only once; the top ten take about 0.89%. This sample was taken from a study of cytomegalovirus exposure and HLA in healthy donors. Study-level points and caveats: Reported performance of the classifier showed diagnosis of cytomegalovirus status with high specificity and sensitivity.

The V gene is TRBV2, the J gene TRBJ1-1; TRBD1 is a possible D gene (5 bases). This sequence originates from a woman aged 18-29 years in good health and CMV-seronegative. Sequenced sample: PBMCs. CDR3 in amino acids: CASSEAGMGLKAEAFF. The CDR3 DNA is TGTGCCAGCAGTGAAGCAGGGATGGGGCTAAAAGCTGAAGCTTTCTTT.